This T cell receptor (beta chain) was sequenced for a study of blood T cell repertoires in COVID-19. The trim removed 5 bases at V and 8 bases at J, leaving 10 bases unmatched. The germline CDR1 and CDR2 sequences are SGHVS and FNYEAQ. This CDR3 is 15 amino acids long. This table comes from immunoSEQ multiplex PCR, and its TCRdb copy is limited to in-frame clones, with some not included. The sample lists hundreds of thousands of clones, roughly 86% occurring once. This TCR came from a young woman who had recovered from COVID-19. Sequencing used PBMCs or T cells enriched from blood (not recorded which). This chain links TRBV7-6 with TRBJ1-2; 11 bases are shared with TRBD1. The CDR3 nucleotides read TGTGCCAGCAGCGACTGGACAGGGGGCATAGGAGGCTACACCTTC. Its protein is CASSDWTGGIGGYTF.